This T cell receptor beta chain was sequenced for a study of blood T cell repertoires in COVID-19. At the level of the study: The United States, Italy and Spain supplied acute and convalescent COVID-19 samples. In each case, the material was cDNA or gDNA derived from T cells, B-cell-depleted T cells, or PBMCs.

Germline V gives CDR1 SGHRS, CDR2 YFSETQ. With 0 bases clipped from V and 3 bases from J, the junction kept 3 bases outside the gene matches. CDR3 length: 16 residues. Patients at the Seattle site were enrolled during active infection and followed longitudinally. In the source study's methods: Estimation of nucleated cell counts was performed using reference gene primer amplification. TCRdb's copy holds only in-frame clones and misses some; the assay was immunoSEQ multiplex PCR. V, J and clone size were drawn from that table, and D and trimming were deduced from the DNA. This table has about 120,000 clones, 90% appearing once.

The clonotype was recovered from a woman aged 60-75 years with COVID-19, enrolled during active disease. The sequencing sample was made of peripheral blood. The chain employs TRBV5-1 and TRBJ2-3, with 11 positions matching TRBD1. The CDR3 sequence: CASSLAGQGATDTQYF. Here the CDR3 DNA reads TGCGCCAGCAGCTTGGCCGGACAGGGGGCAACAGATACGCAGTATTTT.